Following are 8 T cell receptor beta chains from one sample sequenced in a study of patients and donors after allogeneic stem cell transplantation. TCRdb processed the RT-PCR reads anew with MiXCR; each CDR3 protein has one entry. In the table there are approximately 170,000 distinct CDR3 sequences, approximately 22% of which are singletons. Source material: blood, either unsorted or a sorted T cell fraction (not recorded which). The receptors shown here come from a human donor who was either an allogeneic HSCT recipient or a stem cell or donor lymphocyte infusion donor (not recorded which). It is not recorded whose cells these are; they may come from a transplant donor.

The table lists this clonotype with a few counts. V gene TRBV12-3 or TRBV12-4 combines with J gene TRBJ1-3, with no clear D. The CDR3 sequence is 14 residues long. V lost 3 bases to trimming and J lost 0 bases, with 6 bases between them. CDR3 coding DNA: TGTGCCAGCAGTTTCTCCGTCTCTGGAAACACCATATATTTT. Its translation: CASSFSVSGNTIYF.

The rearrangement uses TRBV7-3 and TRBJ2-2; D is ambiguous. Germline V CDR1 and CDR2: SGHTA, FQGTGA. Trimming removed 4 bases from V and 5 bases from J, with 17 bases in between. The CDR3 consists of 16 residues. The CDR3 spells CASSSTDSLGTGELFF. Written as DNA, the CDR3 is TGTGCCAGCAGCTCCACAGATTCCCTGGGGACCGGGGAGCTGTTTTTT.

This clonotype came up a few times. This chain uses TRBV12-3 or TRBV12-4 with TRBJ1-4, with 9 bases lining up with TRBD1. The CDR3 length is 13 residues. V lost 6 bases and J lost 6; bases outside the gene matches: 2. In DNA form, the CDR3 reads TGTGCCAGCAGCGGGACAGGGTATGAAAAACTGTTTTTT. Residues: CASSGTGYEKLFF.

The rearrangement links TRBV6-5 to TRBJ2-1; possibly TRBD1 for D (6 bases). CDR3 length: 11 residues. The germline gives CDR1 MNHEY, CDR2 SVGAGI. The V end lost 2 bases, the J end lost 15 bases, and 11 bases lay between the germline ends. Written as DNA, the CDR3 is TGTGCCAGCAGTTACAAAACAGGGCCGTTCTTC. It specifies CASSYKTGPFF.

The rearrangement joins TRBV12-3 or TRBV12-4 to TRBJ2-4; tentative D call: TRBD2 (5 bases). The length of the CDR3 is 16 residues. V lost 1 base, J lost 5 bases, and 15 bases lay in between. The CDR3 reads CASSLGGGGSQNIQYF. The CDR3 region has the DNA TGTGCCAGCAGTTTAGGAGGAGGTGGGAGCCAAAACATTCAGTACTTC.

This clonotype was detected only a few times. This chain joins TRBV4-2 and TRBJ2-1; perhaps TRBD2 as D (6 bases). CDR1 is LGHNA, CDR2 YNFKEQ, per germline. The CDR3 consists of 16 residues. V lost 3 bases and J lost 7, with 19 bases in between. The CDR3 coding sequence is TGTGCCAGCAGCCAGCTCCGCCTAGGGACTCAAAATGAGCAGTTCTTC. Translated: CASSQLRLGTQNEQFF.

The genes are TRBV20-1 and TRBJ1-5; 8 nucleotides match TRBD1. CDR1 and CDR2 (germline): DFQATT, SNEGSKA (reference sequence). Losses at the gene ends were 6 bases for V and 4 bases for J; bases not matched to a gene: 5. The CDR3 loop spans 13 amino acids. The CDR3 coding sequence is TGCAGTGCCAATGGACAGGGAAATCAGCCCCAGCATTTT. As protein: CSANGQGNQPQHF.

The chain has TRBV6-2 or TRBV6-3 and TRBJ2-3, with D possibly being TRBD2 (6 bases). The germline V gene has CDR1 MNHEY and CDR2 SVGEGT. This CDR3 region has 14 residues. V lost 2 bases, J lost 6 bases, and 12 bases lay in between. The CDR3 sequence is CASSYLGTHDTQYF. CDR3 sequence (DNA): TGTGCCAGCAGTTACCTAGGGACTCACGATACGCAGTATTTT.